This T cell receptor (beta chain) was sequenced during a study of shared clonotypes between healthy human individuals. Using immunoSEQ multiplex PCR, the repertoire was profiled, and TCRdb retains in-frame clones only, with some absent. Of more than 550,000 clones listed, less than 95% are singletons. The CDR3 is 13 amino acids. Germline V gives CDR1 PRHDT, CDR2 FYEKMQ (reference sequence). Trimming removed 7 bases from V and 3 bases from J, with 12 bases in between. Comment on this clone: The antigen is undetermined.

Study-wide results and caveats: Represented diversity, genetic and exposure-history alike, was limited by few donors.

The specimen was memory CD8+ T cells from PBMCs. Described subset: CD45RO+ cells pooled with CCR7-negative TemRA cells. This clonotype was sampled from a young man in good health. Some clones in this sample may be carry-over from other donors' samples. V and J are TRBV13 and TRBJ1-2; D is ambiguous. CDR3 residues: CASTCEEDYGYTF. The CDR3 DNA follows: TGTGCCAGCACCTGCGAGGAGGACTATGGCTACACCTTC.